A single T cell receptor (beta chain) is shown here with its context. Its antigen remains unknown. Deep was the level used in running the assay. Clones were sequenced by immunoSEQ multiplex PCR, and TCRdb holds only the in-frame ones, with some missing. Of approximately 2,200,000 clones listed, more than 85% were seen once; the top ten hold about 1.5%. Naive CD8 cells lacked CD45RO, underwent positive selection for CCR7 and left out terminally differentiated effector memory CD45RA+ cells. This sample is part of a study of shared clonotypes between healthy human individuals. Study conclusions and caveats: Several donors held around 5% of naive CD4 clonotypes in common. How much donors shared clonotypes was expected to be affected by sequencing depth.

V dropped 7 bases and J dropped 6; count of bases not matched to a gene: 13. This CDR3 comprises 15 residues. Germline values: CDR1 SNHLY, CDR2 FYNNEI. The clonotype originates from a man between 18 and 35 years old in good health. Some clones in this sample may be carry-over from other donors' samples. This sequence joins TRBV2 and TRBJ1-2; 8 bases agree with TRBD1. Sequenced material: naive CD8+ T cells from PBMCs. The CDR3 DNA sequence: TGTGCCAGCAACCCAGCGGGACAGGAAGACAATGGCTACACCTTC. Translated: CASNPAGQEDNGYTF.